Below are 28 T cell receptor beta chains sequenced from a single sample in a study of T cell repertoires in cytomegalovirus infection. TCRdb reprocessed the reads via MiXCR and lists one record per CDR3 protein. Of about 310,000 distinct CDR3 sequences in the sample, about 9.2% were seen once. Material: PBMCs. The receptors shown here come from a human donor in good health (CMV status not recorded). Some clones in this sample may be carry-over from other donors' samples.

The sample holds many counts of this clonotype. The chain employs TRBV2 and TRBJ1-5, with D possibly matching TRBD1 (6 bases). CDR3 size: 15 residues. Germline V gives CDR1 SNHLY, CDR2 FYNNEI. V lost 6 bases and J lost 7, with 19 bases in between. The CDR3 protein is CASRRDTTTQQPQHF. Here the CDR3 DNA reads TGTGCCAGCAGGCGGGACACGACGACCCAACAGCCCCAGCATTTT.

This clonotype has at least ten counts. The CDR3 sequence: CASSSIRASIRTDTQYF. CDR3 nucleotide sequence: TGTGCCAGCAGCTCGATCCGGGCCTCCATACGCACAGATACGCAGTATTTT. The rearrangement uses TRBV7-6 and TRBJ2-3; D ambiguous. Germline CDR1 is SGHVS and CDR2 is FNYEAQ. The CDR3 spans 17 residues. V was cut by 4 bases and J by 1 base, with 18 bases left in between.

This clonotype was seen more than once but under ten times. The chain couples TRBV14 to TRBJ2-3, with D tentatively TRBD1 or TRBD2 (5 bases each). The germline V gene encodes CDR1 SGHDN and CDR2 FVKESK. This CDR3 region has 13 residues. Trimming took off 6 bases at V and 6 bases at J, with 13 bases between the two ends. The CDR3 DNA reads TGTGCCAGCAGTCCCATCGGGGCGGATACGCAGTATTTT. Its protein product is CASSPIGADTQYF.

The chain couples TRBV3-1 to TRBJ2-1; no clear D. Trimming removed 1 base at V and 5 bases at J, with 6 bases between. This CDR3 has 13 residues. Germline CDR1 and CDR2: LGHDT and YNNKEL (reference sequence). In DNA, the CDR3 is TGTGCCAGCAGCCAAGTAGATGACAATGAGCAGTTCTTC. This codes for CASSQVDDNEQFF.

This clonotype was recorded many times. The rearrangement links TRBV28 to TRBJ2-3, with 12 nucleotides matching TRBD2. V shed 2 bases, J shed 0 bases, and the junction held 6 bases outside the gene matches. The CDR3 sequence is 18 residues long. The germline V gene has CDR1 MDHEN and CDR2 SYDVKM. The CDR3 bases are TGTGCCAGCAGTTTAGAACTAGCGGGGGGCTTGAGCACAGATACGCAGTATTTT. Its protein product is CASSLELAGGLSTDTQYF.

V usage is TRBV6-5 and J usage is TRBJ2-7, with 8 positions matching TRBD1. The CDR3 is 13 residues long. Trimming cost V 5 bases and J 2 bases; bases outside gene matches: 2. Germline assignment: CDR1 MNHEY and CDR2 SVGAGI. CDR3 sequence: CASSRTGTYEQYF. The CDR3 DNA reads TGTGCCAGCAGTCGGACAGGGACCTACGAGCAGTACTTC.

The genes are TRBV5-4 and TRBJ2-1; 10 bases line up with TRBD2. This CDR3 comprises 16 residues. V lost 0 bases and J lost 7; bases outside the gene matches: 7. Germline values: CDR1 SGHNT, CDR2 YYREEE (reference sequence). The CDR3 bases are TGTGCCAGCAGCTTGGCAGCGGGGGGGCCGAGGAATGAGCAGTTCTTC. This gives the protein CASSLAAGGPRNEQFF.

This clonotype came up many times. Its ends do not fully match the called genes, so a read error is possible. This sequence joins TRBV6-2 or TRBV6-3 and TRBJ2-1; possibly TRBD1 or TRBD2 for D (5 bases each). Germline CDR1 is MNHEY and CDR2 is SVGEGT. CDR3 size: 12 residues. CDR3 loop: CASSQVRDPSLF. The CDR3 DNA reads TGTGCCAGCAGTCAGGTCCGGGACCCTAGCCTCTTC.

This clonotype came up many times. The chain has TRBV7-2 and TRBJ2-5; 7 bases agree with TRBD2. The V segment lost 2 bases and the J segment 2 bases; nucleotides outside the gene matches: 5. The CDR3 sequence is 15 residues long. CDR1 and CDR2 (germline): SGHTA, FQGNSA. The CDR3 is CASSLNSGSQETQYF. As DNA, the CDR3 is TGTGCCAGCAGCTTAAATAGCGGGTCACAAGAGACCCAGTACTTC.

This clonotype was observed at least ten times. J is TRBJ2-7 and V is TRBV27; 8 positions agree with TRBD1. Germline trimming cut 3 bases from V and 2 bases from J; bases unmatched to any gene: 6. Germline V gene data show CDR1 as MNHEY and CDR2 as SMNVEV (reference sequence). The CDR3 loop spans 15 amino acids. CDR3 sequence: CASSLSGTGTYEQYV. Written as DNA, the CDR3 is TGTGCCAGCAGTTTGTCCGGGACAGGAACCTACGAGCAGTACGTC.

The sample holds a few counts of this clonotype. The J gene is TRBJ2-3, the V gene TRBV20-1; D is possibly TRBD2 (7 bases). The germline V and J ends were trimmed by 6 bases and 0 bases, with 13 bases remaining between them. Germline CDR1 DFQATT, CDR2 SNEGSKA (reference sequence). This CDR3 has 14 amino acids. The CDR3 DNA follows: TGCAGTGCCCCCCGGGGGGCGAGCACAGATACGCAGTATTTT. As protein: CSAPRGASTDTQYF.

V gene TRBV5-1 combines with J gene TRBJ2-7; no definite D call. In germline, CDR1 is SGHRS, CDR2 YFSETQ. This CDR3 has 12 residues. V was clipped by 6 bases and J by 2 bases, with 9 bases between them. The CDR3 reads CASKAGTYEQYF. Here the CDR3 DNA reads TGCGCCAGCAAGGCAGGAACCTACGAGCAGTACTTC.

This clonotype was counted at least ten times. CDR3: CASGWTARNTEAFF. CDR3 DNA: TGTGCTAGTGGGTGGACAGCGCGGAACACTGAAGCTTTCTTT. The chain employs TRBV12-5 and TRBJ1-1, with D maybe TRBD1 (6 bases). Germline V lookup: CDR1 LGHNT, CDR2 FRNRAP. The ends were cut back, 6 bases at V and 1 base at J, with 12 bases in the middle. The CDR3 sequence is 14 residues long.

This clonotype was detected ten times or more. V gene TRBV5-4 combines with J gene TRBJ2-2; D remains ambiguous. V was clipped by 4 bases and J by 2 bases, with 9 bases between them. The CDR3 covers 14 residues. Per germline, CDR1 SGHNT and CDR2 YYREEE (reference sequence). The DNA for the CDR3 is TGTGCCAGCAGCAGCCGGAGCAACACCGGGGAGCTGTTTTTT. Translated: CASSSRSNTGELFF.

This clonotype was observed many times. The chain recombines TRBV20-1 with TRBJ2-1; weak D call: TRBD1 (6 bases). Trimming cost V 3 bases and J 7 bases, with 19 bases left between them. The CDR3 loop spans 15 amino acids. Germline V gene lookup returns CDR1 DFQATT and CDR2 SNEGSKA (reference sequence). CDR3: CSASPPAYRENEQFF. The CDR3 region has the DNA TGCAGTGCTAGCCCCCCGGCATACAGGGAGAATGAGCAGTTCTTC.

At least ten counts were recorded for this clonotype. The chain carries TRBV20-1 and TRBJ2-1, with D possibly TRBD1 on 5 matching bases. Germline V CDR1 and CDR2: DFQATT, SNEGSKA (reference sequence). The CDR3 is 16 amino acids. The V and J ends lost 2 bases and 3 bases respectively, with 17 bases between them. Written as DNA, the CDR3 is TGCAGTGCTAGAAGGGTACAGGAAAATAACTACAATGAGCAGTTCTTC. It is translated as CSARRVQENNYNEQFF.

A word on this clonotype: In this CDR3 the conserved last residue, phenylalanine or tryptophan, is missing, so a read error is likely. The rearrangement uses TRBV4-3 and TRBJ1-4, with D possibly being TRBD1 (5 bases). V lost 4 bases, J lost 0 bases, and 6 bases lay in between. CDR1 LGHNA and CDR2 YSLEER come from the germline V gene. The CDR3 contains 14 residues. CDR3 region: CASSLTATNEKLFL. In DNA, the CDR3 is TGCGCCAGCAGCCTGACAGCAACTAATGAAAAACTGTTTTTA.

This clonotype was observed a few times. CDR3 nucleotide sequence: TGCGCCAGCAGCCAAGAGGGAAATGAGCAGTTCTTC. Encoded protein: CASSQEGNEQFF. V is TRBV4-3 and J is TRBJ2-1; D is unclear. Trimming pared 0 bases from V and 7 bases from J, leaving 4 bases between. The CDR3 has 12 residues. Germline V CDR1 and CDR2: LGHNA, YSLEER.

The chain combines TRBV29-1 with TRBJ2-1; no clear D gene. V gave up 6 bases and J gave up 7 bases, with 13 bases separating them. The CDR3 has 12 residues. Germline V gene data show CDR1 as SQVTM and CDR2 as ANQGSEA. CDR3 loop: CSVERSRNEQFF. CDR3 bases: TGCAGCGTGGAAAGGTCACGGAATGAGCAGTTCTTC.

This clonotype was seen many times. The rearrangement joins TRBV4-3 to TRBJ2-2; D is undetermined. Germline CDR1 reads LGHNA; CDR2 reads YSLEER. V was clipped by 0 bases and J by 6 bases, with 14 bases between them. The CDR3 loop spans 16 amino acids. The CDR3 coding sequence is TGCGCCAGCAGCCAAGATCGAGCCGGAAACGCCGGGGAGCTGTTTTTT. This gives the protein CASSQDRAGNAGELFF.

This clonotype has a count of ten or more. The V and J genes are TRBV7-3 and TRBJ2-2, with TRBD1 matching over 9 bases. Germline-derived CDR1 and CDR2 are SGHTA and FQGTGA. With 6 bases clipped from V and 3 bases from J, the junction kept 11 bases outside the gene matches. The CDR3 consists of 17 residues. DNA of the CDR3: TGTGCCAGCAGACAGATAACAGGGGGCGCCGACACCGGGGAGCTGTTTTTT. Its translation: CASRQITGGADTGELFF.

This clonotype has ten or more counts. The chain joins TRBV7-2 to TRBJ2-5; possibly TRBD2 for D (5 bases). The germline CDR1 and CDR2 sequences are SGHTA and FQGNSA. The CDR3 runs to 14 residues. V was trimmed by 5 bases and J by 1 base, leaving 11 bases between them. The CDR3 loop reads CASSPGLAQETQYF. The CDR3 nucleotides read TGTGCCAGCAGCCCTGGACTGGCCCAAGAGACCCAGTACTTC.

The chain combines TRBV2 with TRBJ2-1; the D is unclear. The CDR3 length is 12 residues. Between the trimmed V and J ends, which lost 2 bases and 9 bases, there was a span of 8 bases. The V gene's germline CDR1 is SNHLY and CDR2 FYNNEI. Written as DNA, the CDR3 is TGTGCCAGCAGTGAAAGTTGGGGTGAGCAGTTCTTC. Translation gives CASSESWGEQFF.

About this clonotype itself: With a much larger clone just one base away, this may be a read error. The chain is built from TRBV10-3 and TRBJ1-5; the D is unclear. V gave up 2 bases and J gave up 5 bases, with 4 bases separating them. Germline V gives CDR1 ENHRY, CDR2 SYGVKD. This CDR3 contains 12 residues. DNA for the CDR3: TGTGCCATCAGTGAGACTGATCAGCCCCAGCATTTT. This codes for CAISETDQPQHF.

V and J are TRBV11-2 and TRBJ2-2, with 13 bases fitting TRBD2. CDR3 length equals 16 residues. The V segment lost 4 bases and the J segment 6 bases; nucleotides outside the gene matches: 5. Germline lookup yields CDR1 SGHAT and CDR2 FQNNGV. CDR3 residues: CASSSRTSGGPGELFF. CDR3 DNA sequence: TGTGCCAGCAGCTCGAGGACTAGCGGGGGCCCCGGGGAGCTGTTTTTT.

This clonotype has a handful of counts. This sequence joins TRBV6-2 or TRBV6-3 and TRBJ1-6; no clear D. The CDR3 loop spans 14 amino acids. Germline V gives CDR1 MNHEY, CDR2 SVGEGT. Trimming removed 5 bases from V and 6 bases from J, with 11 bases in between. The CDR3 nucleotides read TGTGCCAGCAGTAGCATGACTCGTAATTCACCCCTCCACTTT. This codes for CASSSMTRNSPLHF.

In its sample, this clonotype was seen many times. This CDR3 is CASSLWENTDTQYF. The CDR3 nucleotides are TGTGCCAGCAGTTTATGGGAGAACACAGATACGCAGTATTTT. The gene calls are TRBV27 and TRBJ2-3; D possibly corresponds to TRBD2 (5 bases). Per the germline V gene, CDR1 is MNHEY and CDR2 is SMNVEV (reference sequence). The CDR3 sequence is 14 residues long. The V and J ends lost 1 base and 2 bases respectively, with 7 bases between them.

The CDR3 sequence is CASSSGTSGGQEQFF. In DNA, the CDR3 is TGTGCCAGTAGTAGCGGGACTAGCGGGGGACAAGAGCAGTTCTTC. The chain couples TRBV19 to TRBJ2-1; 14 nucleotides align to TRBD2. The length of the CDR3 is 15 residues. CDR1 and CDR2 (germline): LNHDA, SQIVND (reference sequence). The V segment lost 4 bases and the J segment 10 bases; nucleotides outside the gene matches: 6.